Listed below are T cell receptor beta chains from one sample, sequenced in a study of blood T cell repertoires in COVID-19. Here immunoSEQ multiplex PCR was the method, and the copy in TCRdb shows in-frame clones only, minus some. Among around 130,000 clones listed, less than 85% were seen once. Sequencing input: peripheral blood. The receptors derive from a woman in her fifties or sixties with acute or convalescent COVID-19. CDR3s include the opening cysteine and the closing phenylalanine or tryptophan. The D gene is left open where the match is weak. Part of the rows lack a size; the others show once, few, many or a class for expanded clones.

V	D	size	J	CDR3	DNA
TRBV3-1/TRBV3-2	TRBD1	-	TRBJ1-3	CASSLTTGAGNTIYF	TGTGCCAGCAGCCTAACGACAGGGGCTGGAAACACCATATATTTT
TRBV29-1	-	-	TRBJ2-2	CSVQRRGGELFF	TGCAGCGTTCAGCGCAGGGGAGGGGAGCTGTTTTTT
TRBV24-1	TRBD1	-	TRBJ2-2	CATMGQGAGELFF	TGTGCCACCATGGGACAGGGGGCCGGGGAGCTGTTTTTT
TRBV24-1	-	few	TRBJ2-1	CATSDLGQGGLSQFF	TGTGCCACCAGTGATTTAGGCCAGGGGGGCCTTTCGCAGTTCTTC
TRBV11-1	-	-	TRBJ2-2	CASSSAGAGAGELFF	TGTGCCAGCAGCTCTGCGGGGGCGGGGGCCGGGGAGCTGTTTTTT
TRBV2	-	-	TRBJ1-1	CASSVRGEAFF	TGTGCCAGCTCGGTAAGGGGGGAAGCTTTCTTT
TRBV24-1	TRBD1	-	TRBJ1-1	CATSGQGGTEAFF	TGTGCCACCAGTGGACAGGGGGGCACTGAAGCTTTCTTT
TRBV5-6	-	-	TRBJ1-1	CASSPGQLEAFF	TGTGCCAGCAGCCCCGGACAGCTTGAAGCTTTCTTT
TRBV9	-	-	TRBJ1-6	CASSVEGGWNSPLHF	TGTGCCAGCAGCGTAGAAGGAGGGTGGAATTCACCCCTCCACTTT
TRBV6-5	-	few	TRBJ1-2	CASSPQYGAYGYTF	TGTGCCAGCAGCCCCCAGTATGGGGCCTATGGCTACACCTTC
TRBV5-1	TRBD1	-	TRBJ1-4	CASSLSTGAHGEKLFF	TGCGCCAGCAGCTTGAGTACAGGGGCGCACGGTGAAAAACTGTTTTTT
TRBV6-5	TRBD1	-	TRBJ1-4	CASNGGTANEKLFF	TGTGCCAGCAATGGCGGGACAGCTAATGAAAAACTGTTTTTT
TRBV27	-	once	TRBJ2-5	CASSPRQKETQYF	TGTGCCAGCAGTCCCCGACAGAAAGAGACCCAGTACTTC
TRBV12-3/TRBV12-4	-	-	TRBJ1-1	CASSFYQEAFF	TGTGCCAGCAGTTTTTACCAGGAAGCTTTCTTT
TRBV11-2	TRBD1	-	TRBJ1-6	CASSGRDRDNSPLHF	TGTGCCAGCAGCGGCCGGGACAGGGATAATTCACCCCTCCACTTT
TRBV11-2	TRBD1	-	TRBJ1-2	CASSLGPGTAYGYTF	TGTGCCAGCAGCTTAGGACCCGGGACAGCCTATGGCTACACCTTC
TRBV10-1	-	-	TRBJ1-1	CASSSTGSTEAFF	TGCGCCAGCAGCTCTACAGGGAGCACTGAAGCTTTCTTT
TRBV28	-	-	TRBJ1-2	CASSLSRNYGYTF	TGTGCCAGCAGTTTAAGCCGAAACTATGGCTACACCTTC
TRBV12-5	-	-	TRBJ1-2	CASGFPPWVSVNYGYTF	TGTGCTAGTGGTTTTCCCCCCTGGGTCAGCGTTAACTATGGCTACACCTTC
TRBV3-1/TRBV3-2	-	-	TRBJ2-7	CASSQDLHPRYEQYF	TGTGCCAGCAGCCAAGATCTCCACCCCCGGTACGAGCAGTACTTC
TRBV6-5	-	few	TRBJ1-2	CASSRVPGGNYGYTF	TGTGCCAGCAGCCGGGTCCCAGGAGGTAACTATGGCTACACCTTC
TRBV28	-	-	TRBJ2-7	CASSLNRPLEQYF	TGTGCCAGCAGTTTGAACAGGCCCCTCGAGCAGTACTTC
TRBV11-2	TRBD1	-	TRBJ2-1	CASSFWTGGHEQFF	TGTGCCAGCAGCTTTTGGACAGGGGGGCATGAGCAGTTCTTC
TRBV11-2	TRBD2	few	TRBJ2-1	CASSRRLAGANEEEQFF	TGTGCCAGCAGCCGAAGACTAGCGGGGGCCAACGAAGAGGAGCAGTTCTTC
TRBV19	-	-	TRBJ1-2	CASTGNYYGYTF	TGTGCTAGCACAGGGAATTACTATGGCTACACCTTC
TRBV15	-	-	TRBJ2-5	CATSRDRGQETQYF	TGTGCCACCAGCAGAGACAGGGGACAAGAGACCCAGTACTTC
TRBV4-2	-	once	TRBJ1-1	CASSQSGSNTEAFF	TGTGCCAGCAGCCAATCAGGATCGAACACTGAAGCTTTCTTT
TRBV5-1	TRBD1	-	TRBJ1-4	CASSYGQGRNEKLFF	TGCGCCAGCAGCTACGGACAGGGGCGTAATGAAAAACTGTTTTTT
TRBV6-5	-	-	TRBJ1-4	CASTPGGSANEKLFF	TGTGCCAGCACCCCCGGGGGGTCAGCTAATGAAAAACTGTTTTTT
TRBV19	TRBD1	-	TRBJ2-5	CASSTDRVREETQYF	TGTGCCAGTAGTACGGACAGGGTTCGGGAAGAGACCCAGTACTTC
TRBV6-5	-	-	TRBJ1-1	CASSYSIIAGGTEAFF	TGTGCCAGCAGTTACTCGATAATCGCCGGGGGTACTGAAGCTTTCTTT
TRBV7-2	-	-	TRBJ1-1	CASSFLGQNTEAFF	TGTGCCAGCAGCTTCTTGGGACAGAACACTGAAGCTTTCTTT
TRBV12-3/TRBV12-4	TRBD1	-	TRBJ2-3	CASSGQGTDTQYF	TGTGCCAGCAGCGGACAGGGCACAGATACGCAGTATTTT
TRBV7-3	-	-	TRBJ1-6	CASSRTQGNSPLHF	TGTGCCAGCAGCCGGACACAGGGTAATTCACCCCTCCACTTT
TRBV19	-	-	TRBJ1-6	CASKSSPSANSPLHF	TGTGCCAGCAAGTCGAGCCCAAGCGCGAATTCACCCCTCCACTTT
TRBV6-5	-	-	TRBJ1-6	CASSSSTQGNSPLHF	TGTGCCAGCAGTTCCTCCACACAGGGTAATTCACCCCTCCACTTT
TRBV12-5	TRBD1	-	TRBJ1-3	CASGLVGLRTGAGNTIYF	TGTGCTAGTGGTTTGGTAGGTCTTCGGACAGGGGCTGGAAACACCATATATTTT
TRBV7-4	TRBD2	-	TRBJ2-1	CASLLAGGPNEQFF	TGTGCCAGCCTACTAGCGGGGGGCCCCAATGAGCAGTTCTTC
TRBV7-6	-	once	TRBJ1-2	CASSLAQSGTGYTF	TGTGCCAGCAGCTTAGCGCAGTCAGGGACAGGCTACACCTTC
TRBV5-4	TRBD2	-	TRBJ2-2	CASSSRLSGGPNTGELFF	TGTGCCAGCAGCTCTAGACTAAGCGGGGGCCCGAACACCGGGGAGCTGTTTTTT
TRBV4-2	-	-	TRBJ2-3	CASSRKEGGDTQYF	TGTGCCAGCAGCCGAAAAGAAGGGGGAGATACGCAGTATTTT
TRBV3-1/TRBV3-2	TRBD1	-	TRBJ1-1	CASSGRDRRTTEAFF	TGTGCCAGCAGCGGCCGGGACAGGCGGACCACTGAAGCTTTCTTT
TRBV25-1	-	-	TRBJ1-1	CASSDPGHRRGAAFF	TGTGCCAGCAGTGACCCGGGACACCGGAGAGGCGCGGCTTTCTTT
TRBV7-9	TRBD1	few	TRBJ2-7	CASSSRWDRNEQYF	TGTGCCAGCAGCTCTCGGTGGGACAGAAACGAGCAGTACTTC
TRBV19	-	-	TRBJ2-3	CASSYSTGAQGDTQYF	TGTGCCAGTAGTTACTCGACTGGGGCTCAGGGAGATACGCAGTATTTT
TRBV12-3/TRBV12-4	-	-	TRBJ1-6	CASKGRGNSPLHF	TGTGCCAGCAAAGGCAGGGGAAATTCACCCCTCCACTTT
TRBV19	TRBD2	-	TRBJ2-3	CASRSGGDTQYF	TGTGCCAGTAGGAGCGGGGGTGATACGCAGTATTTT